Shown below are 19 T cell receptor beta chains from a single sample sequenced in a study of chronic HIV infection and antiretroviral therapy (dated by TCRdb to about 2015). To prepare the library, 5' RACE was applied. Sequenced using an Illumina MiSeq. TCRdb reworked the public reads: Q25 trimming with fastp, MiXCR clone assembly, productive beta chains retained. Rows are combined by CDR3 protein, so each entry shows the most common genes and DNA. The sample yields more than 30,000 distinct CDR3 sequences; over 7.5% were counted once. Of the sample, 2% to 2.5% falls within the top ten clones. Source material: peripheral blood. These receptors were collected from an adult who had HIV and had not received antiretroviral therapy, or was an uninfected healthy control (not recorded which).

The J gene is TRBJ2-7, the V gene TRBV4-3, with D unresolved. Germline V gene sequence: CDR1 LGHNA, CDR2 YSLEER. This CDR3 has 9 residues. The CDR3 loop reads CAPDREQYF. The CDR3 DNA reads as TGCGCTCCGGATAGAGAGCAGTACTTC.

The chain couples TRBV9 to TRBJ2-7, with a possible D match to TRBD2 (5 bases). Trimming left V 4 bases short and J 2 bases short, with 7 bases between. This CDR3 is built from 12 residues. The germline CDR1 and CDR2 sequences are SGDLS and YYNGEE. DNA of the CDR3: TGTGCCAGCAGCCCGGGAACCTACGAGCAGTACTTC. Its protein product is CASSPGTYEQYF.

This clonotype was seen repeatedly, ten times or more. The chain employs TRBV5-1 and TRBJ1-1, with no clear D. Germline loops: CDR1 SGHRS, CDR2 YFSETQ. The CDR3 runs to 14 residues. V was shortened by 0 bases and J by 0 bases, with 6 bases between the two germline ends. The CDR3 region has the DNA TGCGCCAGCAGCTTGGGAAGCTTGAACACTGAAGCTTTCTTT. This sequence encodes CASSLGSLNTEAFF.

This clonotype was seen more than once but under ten times. The chain employs TRBV11-3 and TRBJ2-1; 10 positions agree with TRBD2. The V segment lost 0 bases and the J segment 2 bases; nucleotides outside the gene matches: 1. Germline lookup yields CDR1 SGHNT and CDR2 YENEEA. The CDR3 has 16 amino acids. The CDR3 is CASSLDSGGAYNEQFF. Here the CDR3 DNA reads TGTGCCAGCAGCTTAGACAGCGGGGGGGCCTACAATGAGCAGTTCTTC.

This chain uses TRBV27 with TRBJ1-2, with TRBD1 matching 7 bases. Germline CDR1 reads MNHEY; CDR2 reads SMNVEV (reference sequence). The CDR3 is 12 residues long. Trimming cost V 4 bases and J 7 bases; bases outside gene matches: 3. CDR3 residues: CASSSGQAGYTF. The DNA for the CDR3 is TGTGCCAGCAGTTCCGGACAGGCTGGCTACACCTTC.

This clonotype was found a few times. J is TRBJ2-5 and V is TRBV12-5; the match to TRBD1 covers 9 bases. Germline CDR1 reads LGHNT; CDR2 reads FRNRAP. This CDR3 spans 14 amino acids. V gave up 9 bases and J gave up 3 bases; unmatched junction bases: 8. The CDR3 DNA reads TGTGCTAGCGATGGACAGGGGAAGAAAGAGACCCAGTACTTC. Amino acid sequence: CASDGQGKKETQYF.

The sample holds a few counts of this clonotype. The chain couples TRBV29-1 to TRBJ1-1; TRBD1 matches at 8 bases. V lost 6 bases to trimming and J lost 1 base; unmatched junction nucleotides: 7. Germline lookup yields CDR1 SQVTM and CDR2 ANQGSEA. The CDR3 runs to 14 residues. CDR3 nucleotides: TGCAGCGTGCTAACAGGGGGACCGAACACTGAAGCTTTCTTT. It encodes CSVLTGGPNTEAFF.

This clonotype was detected ten times or more. The chain couples TRBV6-2 or TRBV6-3 to TRBJ2-2; 7 bases are shared with TRBD2. J gave up 1 base and V 2 bases, and 7 bases lay outside the gene matches. Germline V gene data show CDR1 as MNHEY and CDR2 as SVGEGT. The CDR3 consists of 17 residues. CDR3 sequence (DNA): TGTGCCAGCAGTTACCAGAGGGCGGGAGAGAACACCGGGGAGCTGTTTTTT. Translation: CASSYQRAGENTGELFF.

This clonotype was seen many times. The V gene is TRBV4-2, the J gene TRBJ2-1, with D possibly TRBD1 on 6 matching bases. Germline V lookup: CDR1 LGHNA, CDR2 YNFKEQ. With 1 base removed from V and 9 bases from J, the gap between germline ends came to 13 bases. The CDR3 loop spans 14 amino acids. The CDR3 spells CASSQGGPQGEQFF. The CDR3 nucleotides read TGTGCCAGCAGCCAAGGAGGACCACAGGGTGAGCAGTTCTTC.

The sample holds many counts of this clonotype. The V and J genes are TRBV25-1 and TRBJ1-1; the D is unclear. CDR3 length: 14 residues. Trimming removed 1 base from V and 7 bases from J, with 13 bases in between. Germline values: CDR1 MGHDK, CDR2 SYGVNS. CDR3 loop: CASSESEGLNEAFF. The CDR3 DNA sequence: TGTGCCAGCAGTGAATCTGAGGGTCTCAATGAAGCTTTCTTT.

The chain recombines TRBV7-8 with TRBJ1-5; possible D gene TRBD1, 5 bases. V was shortened by 0 bases and J by 1 base, with 10 bases between the two germline ends. Germline V lookup: CDR1 SGHVS, CDR2 FQNEAQ. The CDR3 extends over 16 amino acids. In DNA, the CDR3 is TGTGCCAGCAGCTTAGCGTGGGGGAAAAGCAATCAGCCCCAGCATTTT. Encoded protein: CASSLAWGKSNQPQHF.

This clonotype showed up just a few times. The genes are TRBV6-2 or TRBV6-3 and TRBJ2-7; D unresolved. There are 11 residues in the CDR3. Deletions cut 4 bases from V and 7 bases from J, with 8 bases between. CDR1 and CDR2 (germline): MNHEY, SVGEGT. CDR3 DNA: TGTGCCAGCAGTTTACCCGGGGAGCAGTACTTC. Amino acid sequence: CASSLPGEQYF.

This chain joins TRBV29-1 and TRBJ2-1; weak D call: TRBD2 (5 bases). This CDR3 spans 12 amino acids. V lost 7 bases and J 0 bases, leaving 7 bases between the germline ends. Germline values: CDR1 SQVTM, CDR2 ANQGSEA. Written as DNA, the CDR3 is TGCAGCGAAACTAGCTCCTACAATGAGCAGTTCTTC. This encodes CSETSSYNEQFF.

The gene calls are TRBV5-6 and TRBJ2-5, with D uncertain. V dropped 1 base and J dropped 2 bases, with 9 bases sitting between them. Germline CDR1 SGHDT, CDR2 YYEEEE. CDR3 size: 14 residues. CDR3 DNA sequence: TGTGCCAGCAGCTTGATTGGCACGCAAGAGACCCAGTACTTC. Protein product: CASSLIGTQETQYF.

The chain is built from TRBV6-2 or TRBV6-3 and TRBJ2-1, with D perhaps matching TRBD1 (5 bases). V was pared by 8 bases and J by 10 bases, with 12 bases between. The CDR3 length is 11 residues. Per germline, CDR1 MNHEY and CDR2 SVGEGT. The CDR3 coding sequence is TGTGCCAGCGCCGACAGCAGGGAGCAGTTCTTC. It translates to CASADSREQFF.

This clonotype was counted ten times or more. The chain carries TRBV9 and TRBJ2-1; D remains unclear. The V end lost 4 bases, the J end lost 0 bases, and 11 bases lay between the germline ends. From germline, CDR1 is SGDLS and CDR2 YYNGEE. The CDR3 runs 15 residues. Written as DNA, the CDR3 is TGTGCCAGCAGCCCCCGATTCAGCTCCTACAATGAGCAGTTCTTC. This gives the protein CASSPRFSSYNEQFF.

This clonotype was seen many times. The rearrangement joins TRBV11-1 to TRBJ2-3; D is unclear. The CDR3 contains 14 residues. V was cut by 1 base and J by 6 bases, with 11 bases left in between. From germline, CDR1 is SGHAT and CDR2 FQDESV (reference sequence). In nucleotides, the CDR3 is TGTGCCAGCAGCTTAGTTGGGCCGAGGGATACGCAGTATTTT. It is translated as CASSLVGPRDTQYF.

This clonotype has a count of ten or more. CDR3 in DNA: TGCAGTGCCCAGAGGTCCGGAAGTTTCACAGATACGCAGTATTTT. Encoded protein: CSAQRSGSFTDTQYF. The rearrangement links TRBV20-1 to TRBJ2-3, with D uncertain. CDR3 length: 15 residues. Germline V CDR1 and CDR2: DFQATT, SNEGSKA (reference sequence). V lost 6 bases and J 2 bases, leaving 18 bases between the germline ends.

The sample holds many counts of this clonotype. The chain recombines TRBV29-1 with TRBJ1-3, with D tentatively TRBD1 (6 bases). The V gene lost 6 bases and the J gene lost 4 bases, with 7 bases spanning the gap. This CDR3 is 11 amino acids long. CDR1 and CDR2 from the germline V gene are SQVTM and ANQGSEA. CDR3 nucleotide sequence: TGCAGCGTGGGGACAGGAAACACCATATATTTT. Its protein is CSVGTGNTIYF.